This TCR beta chain was recovered during a study of T cell repertoires in cytomegalovirus infection (dated by TCRdb to the late 2010s). General notes on the study: Alongside well-studied HLA-B-restricted epitopes, the peptide stimulations were aimed at recently identified HLA-C-restricted CMV epitopes, whose presentation resists viral immunomodulation. Donor HLA type was relevant to the analysis, as public TCR beta signatures indicated carriage of CMV infection together with the matching HLA type. The paper as a whole reports these results and caveats: In both this cohort and an independent cohort of 350 to 400 donors, the cumulative frequency of public TCR beta family members distinguished carriers of CMV infection plus the relevant HLA type. The ex vivo response was dominated by HLA-C-restricted CMV-specific TCR beta clonotypes, which also provided the single most frequent clonotype in two of eight donors.

The CDR3 numbers 14 residues from cysteine through phenylalanine. Only the CDR3 region is kept as DNA, spanning 42 bases read in frame from base 1. Reading the germline V gene gives CDR1 SGHDT and CDR2 YYEEEE. A distance of 13 bases separates the germline ends of V and J, which lose 5 bases and 4 bases respectively. The sample was run on an Illumina HiSeq 1500. TCRdb redid the processing of the public reads, applying fastp at Q25 and MiXCR, and retained in-frame beta chains. Rows are unified per CDR3 protein, each entry keeping the most common DNA and genes. Across this sample there are approximately 110,000 distinct CDR3 sequences, with around 30% seen only once. The ten biggest clones cover around two fifths of the sample. This clonotype counts as medium-sized (0.01 to 0.1%). Its cognate antigen has yet to be identified. No base quality information exists; no much larger clone differs at one position.

The treatment or condition label on this specimen signifies: in vitro stimulation with specific CMV peptide epitopes to enrich CMV-specific T cells. This TCR derives from a human donor in good health (CMV status not recorded). Some clones in this sample may be carry-over from other donors' samples. Source: CD8+ T cells from cultured PBMCs, taken from culture after CMV antigen stimulation. The chain was built from TRBV5-6 and TRBJ2-1, with the D gene possibly TRBD1 or TRBD2, each one fitting 5 bases. The nucleotide sequence is given as TGTGCCAGCAGTATGGGACGGACTTACAATGAGCAGTTCTTC. The encoded protein is CASSMGRTYNEQFF.